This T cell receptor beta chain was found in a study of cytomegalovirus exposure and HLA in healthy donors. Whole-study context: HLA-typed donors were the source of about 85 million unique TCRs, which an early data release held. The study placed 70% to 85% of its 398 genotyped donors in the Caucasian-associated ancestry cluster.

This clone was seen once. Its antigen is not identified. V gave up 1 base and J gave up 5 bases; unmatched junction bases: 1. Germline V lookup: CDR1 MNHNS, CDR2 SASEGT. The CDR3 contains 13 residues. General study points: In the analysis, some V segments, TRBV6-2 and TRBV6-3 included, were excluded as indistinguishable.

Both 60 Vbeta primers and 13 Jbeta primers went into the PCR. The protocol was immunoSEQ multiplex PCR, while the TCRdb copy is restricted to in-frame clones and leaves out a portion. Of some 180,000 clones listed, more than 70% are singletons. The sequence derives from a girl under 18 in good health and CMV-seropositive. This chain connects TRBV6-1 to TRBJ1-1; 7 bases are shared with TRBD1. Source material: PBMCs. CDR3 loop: CASSEVQGTEAFF. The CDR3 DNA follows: TGTGCCAGCAGTGAAGTACAGGGGACTGAAGCTTTCTTT.